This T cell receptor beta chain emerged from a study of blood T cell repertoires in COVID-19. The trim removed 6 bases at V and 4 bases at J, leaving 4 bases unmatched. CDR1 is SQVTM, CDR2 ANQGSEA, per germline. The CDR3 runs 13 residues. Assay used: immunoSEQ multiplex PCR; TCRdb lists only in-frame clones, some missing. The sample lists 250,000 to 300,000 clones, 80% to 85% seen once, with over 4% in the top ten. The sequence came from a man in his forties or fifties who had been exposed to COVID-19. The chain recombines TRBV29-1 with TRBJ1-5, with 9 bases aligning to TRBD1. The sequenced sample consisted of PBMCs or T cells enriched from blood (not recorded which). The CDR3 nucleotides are TGCAGCGTCGGCGACAGGGGGAATCAGCCCCAGCATTTT. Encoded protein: CSVGDRGNQPQHF.